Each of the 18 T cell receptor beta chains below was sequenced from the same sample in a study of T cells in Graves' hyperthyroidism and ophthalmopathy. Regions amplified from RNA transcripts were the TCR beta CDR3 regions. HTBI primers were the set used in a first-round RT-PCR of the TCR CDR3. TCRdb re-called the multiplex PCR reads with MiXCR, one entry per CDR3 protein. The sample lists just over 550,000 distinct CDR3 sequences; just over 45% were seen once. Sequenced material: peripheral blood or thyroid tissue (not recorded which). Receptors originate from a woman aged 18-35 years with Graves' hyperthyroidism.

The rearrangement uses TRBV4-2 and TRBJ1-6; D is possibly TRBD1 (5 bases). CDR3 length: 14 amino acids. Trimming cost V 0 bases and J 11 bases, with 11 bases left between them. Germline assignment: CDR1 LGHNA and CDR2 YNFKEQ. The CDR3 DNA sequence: TGTGCCAGCAGCCAAGATACAGGTCGGACACCCCTCCACTTT. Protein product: CASSQDTGRTPLHF.

Here the CDR3 reads CASWDRDYEQYF. As DNA, the CDR3 is TGTGCCAGCTGGGACAGGGACTACGAGCAGTACTTC. The chain has TRBV24-1 and TRBJ2-7; 9 bases fit TRBD1. The germline gives CDR1 KGHDR, CDR2 SFDVKD. V shed 11 bases and J 3 bases; nucleotides not matched to a gene: 4. CDR3 size: 12 residues.

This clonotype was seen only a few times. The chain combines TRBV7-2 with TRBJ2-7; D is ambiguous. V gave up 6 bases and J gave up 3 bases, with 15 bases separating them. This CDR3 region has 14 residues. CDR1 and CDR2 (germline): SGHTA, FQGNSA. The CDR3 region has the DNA TGTGCCAGCAGAAATCCGCGAATGGGCTACGAGCAGTACTTC. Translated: CASRNPRMGYEQYF.

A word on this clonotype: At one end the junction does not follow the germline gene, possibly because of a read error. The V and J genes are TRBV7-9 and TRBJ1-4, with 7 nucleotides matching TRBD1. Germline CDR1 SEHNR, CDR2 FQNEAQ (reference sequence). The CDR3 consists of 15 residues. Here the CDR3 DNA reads TGTGCCAGCAGCTTGGTCGGGACAGTTAATGAAGAACTGTTTTTT. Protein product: CASSLVGTVNEELFF.

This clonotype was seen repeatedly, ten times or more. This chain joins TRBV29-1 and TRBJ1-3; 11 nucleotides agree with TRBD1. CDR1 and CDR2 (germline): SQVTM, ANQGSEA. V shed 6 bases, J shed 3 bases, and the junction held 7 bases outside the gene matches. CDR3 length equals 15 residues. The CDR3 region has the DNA TGCAGCGTCGGTTCGGACAGGGGGCTTGGAAACACCATATATTTT. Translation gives CSVGSDRGLGNTIYF.

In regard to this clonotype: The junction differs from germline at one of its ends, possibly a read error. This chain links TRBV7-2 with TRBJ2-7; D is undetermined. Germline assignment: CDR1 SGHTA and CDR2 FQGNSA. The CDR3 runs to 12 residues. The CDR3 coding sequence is TGTGCCAGCGGCTTAGTTGTGGACGAGCAGTACTTC. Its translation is CASGLVVDEQYF.

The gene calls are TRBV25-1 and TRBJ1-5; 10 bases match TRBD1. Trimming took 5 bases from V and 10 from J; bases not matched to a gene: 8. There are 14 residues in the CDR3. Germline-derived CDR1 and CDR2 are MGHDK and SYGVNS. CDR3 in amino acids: CASSSRDRGPPQHF. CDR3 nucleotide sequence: TGTGCCAGCAGTTCCCGGGACAGGGGACCCCCCCAGCATTTT.

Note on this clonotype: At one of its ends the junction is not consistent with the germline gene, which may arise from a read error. CDR3 protein: CASSQDLISEYQETQYF. In DNA, the CDR3 is TGCGCCAGCAGCCAAGATTTGATTAGCGAGTACCAAGAGACCCAGTACTTC. The rearrangement uses TRBV7-6 and TRBJ2-5; perhaps TRBD2 as D (5 bases). The germline V gene encodes CDR1 SGHVS and CDR2 FNYEAQ. This CDR3 has 17 amino acids.

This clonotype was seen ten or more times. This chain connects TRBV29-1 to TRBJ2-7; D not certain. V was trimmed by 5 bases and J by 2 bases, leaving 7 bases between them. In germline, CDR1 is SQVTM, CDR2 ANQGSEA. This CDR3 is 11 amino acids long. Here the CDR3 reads CSVYLTYEQYF. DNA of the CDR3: TGCAGCGTTTATTTAACCTACGAGCAGTACTTC.

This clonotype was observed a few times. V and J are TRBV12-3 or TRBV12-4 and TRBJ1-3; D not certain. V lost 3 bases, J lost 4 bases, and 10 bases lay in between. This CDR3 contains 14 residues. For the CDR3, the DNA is TGTGCCAGCAGTTTTAGGCGGACGGGAAACACCATATATTTT. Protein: CASSFRRTGNTIYF.

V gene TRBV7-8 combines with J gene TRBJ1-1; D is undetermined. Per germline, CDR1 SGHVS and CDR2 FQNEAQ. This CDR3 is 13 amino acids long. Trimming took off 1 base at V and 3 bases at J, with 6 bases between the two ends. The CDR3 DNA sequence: TGTGCCAGCAGCTTAGGTACGCACACTGAAGCTTTCTTT. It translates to CASSLGTHTEAFF.

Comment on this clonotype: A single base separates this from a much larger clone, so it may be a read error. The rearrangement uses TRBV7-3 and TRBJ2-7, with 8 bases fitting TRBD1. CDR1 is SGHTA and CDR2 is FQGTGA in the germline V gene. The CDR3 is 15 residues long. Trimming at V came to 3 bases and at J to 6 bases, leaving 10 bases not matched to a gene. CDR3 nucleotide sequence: TGTGCCAGCAGCTTTAAGGACAGGGCTGGGGGCGAGCAGTACTTC. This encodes CASSFKDRAGGEQYF.

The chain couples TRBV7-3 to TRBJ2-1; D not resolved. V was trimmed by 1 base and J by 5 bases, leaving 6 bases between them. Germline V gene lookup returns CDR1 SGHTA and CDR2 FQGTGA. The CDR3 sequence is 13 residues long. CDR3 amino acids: CASSLSGDNEQFF. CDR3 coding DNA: TGTGCCAGCAGCTTAAGTGGGGACAATGAGCAGTTCTTC. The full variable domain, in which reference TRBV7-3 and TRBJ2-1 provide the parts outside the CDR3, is GAGVSQTPSNKVTEKGKYVELRCDPISGHTALYWYRQSLGQGPEFLIYFQGTGAADDSGLPNDRFFAVRPEGSVSTLKIQRTERGDSAVYLCASSLSGDNEQFFGPGTRLTVL.

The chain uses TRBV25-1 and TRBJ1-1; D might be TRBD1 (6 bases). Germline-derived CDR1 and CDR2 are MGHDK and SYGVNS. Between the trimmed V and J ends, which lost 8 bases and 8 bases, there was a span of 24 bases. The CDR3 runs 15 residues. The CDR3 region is CASVGTRGGRAEAFF. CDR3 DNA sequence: TGTGCCAGCGTTGGGACCAGGGGAGGACGGGCGGAAGCTTTCTTT. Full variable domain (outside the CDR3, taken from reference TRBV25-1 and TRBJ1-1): EADIYQTPRYLVIGTGKKITLECSQTMGHDKMYWYQQDPGMELHLIHYSYGVNSTEKGDLSSESTVSRIRTEHFPLTLESARPSHTSQYLCASVGTRGGRAEAFFGQGTRLTVV.

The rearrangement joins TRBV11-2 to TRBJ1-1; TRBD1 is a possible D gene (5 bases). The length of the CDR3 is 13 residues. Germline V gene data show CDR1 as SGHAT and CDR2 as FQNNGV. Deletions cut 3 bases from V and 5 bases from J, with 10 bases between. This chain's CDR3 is CASSFRDSTEAFF. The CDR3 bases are TGTGCCAGCAGCTTCAGGGATAGTACTGAAGCTTTCTTT.

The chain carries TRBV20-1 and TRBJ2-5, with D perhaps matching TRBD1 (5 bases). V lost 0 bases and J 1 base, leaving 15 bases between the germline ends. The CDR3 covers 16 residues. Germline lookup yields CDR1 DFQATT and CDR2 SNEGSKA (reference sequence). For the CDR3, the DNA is TGCAGTGCTAGAGACAACTCACGACAGTTCCAAGAGACCCAGTACTTC. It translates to CSARDNSRQFQETQYF.

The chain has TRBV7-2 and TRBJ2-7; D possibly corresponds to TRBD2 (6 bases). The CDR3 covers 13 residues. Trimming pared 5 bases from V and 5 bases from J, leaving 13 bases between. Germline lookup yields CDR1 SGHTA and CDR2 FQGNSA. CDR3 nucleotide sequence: TGTGCCAGCAGCCAATCACTAGCTAACGAGCAGTACTTC. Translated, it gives CASSQSLANEQYF. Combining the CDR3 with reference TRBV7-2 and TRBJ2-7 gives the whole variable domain GAGVSQSPSNKVTEKGKDVELRCDPISGHTALYWYRQSLGQGLEFLIYFQGNSAPDKSGLPSDRFSAERTGGSVSTLTIQRTQQEDSAVYLCASSQSLANEQYFGPGTRLTVT.

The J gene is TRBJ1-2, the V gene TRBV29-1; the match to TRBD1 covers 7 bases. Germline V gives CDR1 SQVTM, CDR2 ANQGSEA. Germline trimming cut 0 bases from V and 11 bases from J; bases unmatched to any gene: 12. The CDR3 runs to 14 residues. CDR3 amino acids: CSVEDPGGSGTYTF. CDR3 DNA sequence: TGCAGCGTTGAAGATCCAGGGGGATCGGGGACGTACACCTTC.